This T cell receptor (beta chain) is drawn from a study of tumor and adjacent non-tumor tissue in lung cancer. As for the study in general: Patients comprised over 9 adenocarcinoma, a couple of squamous cell carcinoma and 1 small cell lung cancer.

Overall study findings and caveats: Top 100 clones took a larger repertoire share in normal lung.

Germline V lookup: CDR1 LGHNA, CDR2 YNFKEQ. The CDR3 contains 14 residues. TCRbeta libraries were built with three rounds of nested PCR, modified from ARM-PCR. TCRdb re-called the multiplex PCR reads through MiXCR, storing one row per CDR3 protein. The sample lists roughly 67,000 distinct CDR3 sequences; under 80% were seen once. This sample's RNA came from whole unsorted tissue. Distant lung tissue was collected more than 3 cm away from the tumor edge. Newly diagnosed lung cancer patients had thoracic surgery in China, August–late 2014, without prior chemotherapy. About this clonotype itself: The antigen remains unidentified.

This receptor was obtained from a man aged 55 to 70 with non-small cell lung cancer. The sequencing sample was made of distant non-tumor lung tissue. The chain carries TRBV4-2 and TRBJ2-7; 7 bases line up with TRBD2. In DNA form, the CDR3 reads TGTGTAAGCGGCCAAGAAGGGAGGGCCTACGAGCAGTACTTC. Translation gives CVSGQEGRAYEQYF.